This T cell receptor beta chain was identified during a study of post-analysis software for immune sequencing data. Study summary: The disease courses spanned relapsing-remitting, secondary progressive and progressive-relapsing forms of multiple sclerosis.

Prepared libraries of TCR beta cDNA carried unique molecular identifiers. When about 0.95 to 10 million T cells were used, they gave approximately 450,000 cDNA molecules. TCRdb fed the PCR reads into MiXCR, producing one record per CDR3 protein. The sample comprises approximately 570,000 distinct CDR3 sequences, around 40% of which are singletons, and about 1.8% rests with the top ten. This clonotype was observed a handful of times. Its antigen remains unknown. The CDR3 sequence is 16 residues long. Germline lookup yields CDR1 SEHNR and CDR2 FQNEAQ (reference sequence). Trimming removed 11 bases from V and 3 bases from J, with 23 bases in between. Overall study findings and caveats: F measure grouped same-batch samples tightly together. Controls showed lower frequencies than patients for roughly 5 TRBV segments, and TRBV5-6, TRBV5-1 and TRBV20-1 were among these. Significantly lower normalized Chao1 diversity was seen in multiple sclerosis patients than in controls.

This TCR came from a girl aged 5 to 17 with multiple sclerosis. The gene calls are TRBV7-9 and TRBJ2-1, with D possibly being TRBD1 (5 bases). Source material: blood. The CDR3 protein is CALARVRTTGYNEQFF. CDR3 DNA sequence: TGTGCCTTAGCTAGGGTAAGGACAACGGGCTACAATGAGCAGTTCTTC.